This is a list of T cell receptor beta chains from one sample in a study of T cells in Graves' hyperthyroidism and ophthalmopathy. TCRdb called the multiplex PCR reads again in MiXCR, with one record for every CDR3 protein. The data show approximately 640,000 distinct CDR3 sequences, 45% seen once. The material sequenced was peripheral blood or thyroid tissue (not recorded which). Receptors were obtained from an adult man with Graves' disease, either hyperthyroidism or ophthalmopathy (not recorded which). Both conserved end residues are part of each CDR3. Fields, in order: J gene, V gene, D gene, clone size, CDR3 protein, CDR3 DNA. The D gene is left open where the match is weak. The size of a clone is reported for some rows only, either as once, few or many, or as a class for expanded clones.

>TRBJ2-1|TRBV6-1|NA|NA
CASSYSRYNEQFF
TGTGCCAGCAGTTACAGTAGGTACAATGAGCAGTTCTTC
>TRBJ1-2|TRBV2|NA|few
CASSYSIADRYGYTF
TGTGCCAGCAGTTACTCGATCGCAGACAGATATGGCTACACCTTC
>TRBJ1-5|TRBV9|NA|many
CASSVAGSHQPQHF
TGTGCCAGCAGCGTAGCAGGGTCACATCAGCCCCAGCATTTT
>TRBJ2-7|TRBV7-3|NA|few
CASSPLGHTGNYEQYF
TGTGCCAGCAGCCCTCTAGGACATACGGGGAACTACGAGCAGTACTTC
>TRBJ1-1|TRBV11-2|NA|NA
CASSLHRGFEFNVANTEAFF
TGTGCCAGCAGCTTACATCGGGGGTTTGAATTCAATGTCGCCAACACTGAAGCTTTCTTT
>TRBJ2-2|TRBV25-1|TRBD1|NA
CAISRGSKNTGELFF
TGTGCCATCTCCAGGGGGAGCAAGAACACCGGGGAGCTGTTTTTT
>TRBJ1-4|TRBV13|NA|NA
CASSSGERSATNEELFF
TGTGCCAGCAGCTCGGGGGAGAGATCTGCAACTAATGAAGAACTGTTTTTT
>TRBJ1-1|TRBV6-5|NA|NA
CATSLLNWGEAFF
TGTGCCACCTCCCTCCTTAATTGGGGTGAAGCTTTCTTT
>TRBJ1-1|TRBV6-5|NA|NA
CASSYSRHGNTEAFF
TGTGCCAGCAGTTACTCCCGACACGGGAACACTGAAGCTTTCTTT
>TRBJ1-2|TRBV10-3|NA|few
CAISEAPGPANYGYTF
TGTGCCATCAGTGAGGCACCGGGGCCAGCTAACTATGGCTACACCTTC
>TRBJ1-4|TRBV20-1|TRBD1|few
CSARDPGTGPNEKLFF
TGCAGTGCTAGAGACCCTGGGACAGGGCCTAATGAAAAACTGTTTTTT
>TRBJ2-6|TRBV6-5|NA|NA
CASRLRPASGANVLTF
TGTGCCAGCAGGCTGAGACCGGCCTCTGGGGCCAACGTCCTGACTTTC
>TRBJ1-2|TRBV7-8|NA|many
CASSLELNYGYTF
TGTGCCAGCAGCTTAGAACTAAACTATGGCTACACCTTC
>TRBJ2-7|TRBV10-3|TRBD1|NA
CASSSGQTLSYEQYF
TGTGCCAGCAGTTCGGGACAGACTCTTTCCTACGAGCAGTACTTC
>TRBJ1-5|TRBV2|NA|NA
CASSGREGGGQPQHF
TGTGCCAGCAGTGGACGGGAGGGAGGCGGTCAGCCCCAGCATTTT
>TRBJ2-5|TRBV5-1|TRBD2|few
CASSLAMREGETQYF
TGCGCCAGCAGCTTGGCCATGCGGGAGGGCGAGACCCAGTACTTC
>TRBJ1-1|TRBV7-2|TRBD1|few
CASSSAQGGEAFF
TGTGCCAGCAGCTCGGCACAGGGGGGTGAAGCTTTCTTT
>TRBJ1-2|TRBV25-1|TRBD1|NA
CASSGAGTGYGYTF
TGTGCCAGCAGTGGGGCGGGGACAGGCTATGGCTACACCTTC
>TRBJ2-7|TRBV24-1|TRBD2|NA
CATSAQGTSEKQYF
TGTGCCACCAGTGCCCAGGGGACTAGCGAGAAGCAGTACTTC
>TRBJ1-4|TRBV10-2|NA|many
CASSELPTNEKLFF
TGCGCCAGCAGTGAGTTGCCAACTAATGAAAAACTGTTTTTT
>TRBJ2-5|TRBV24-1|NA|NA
CATMKGKETQYF
TGTGCCACCATGAAGGGGAAAGAGACCCAGTACTTC
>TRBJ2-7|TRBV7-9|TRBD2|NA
CASSSGLPSYEQYF
TGTGCCAGCAGCTCGGGACTACCCTCCTACGAGCAGTACTTC
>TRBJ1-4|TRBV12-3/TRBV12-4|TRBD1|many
CASSRDSNEKLFF
TGTGCCAGCAGCCGGGACAGCAATGAAAAACTGTTTTTT
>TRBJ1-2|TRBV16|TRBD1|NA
CASSPYRDRGNGYTF
TGTGCCAGCAGCCCGTACCGGGACAGGGGGAATGGCTACACCTTC
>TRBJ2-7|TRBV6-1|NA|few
CASSLGEGGRYEQYF
TGTGCCAGCAGTCTCGGGGAGGGGGGACGCTACGAGCAGTACTTC
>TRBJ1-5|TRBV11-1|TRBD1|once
CASSSTGVDNQPQHF
TGTGCCAGCAGCTCTACAGGGGTTGATAATCAGCCCCAGCATTTT
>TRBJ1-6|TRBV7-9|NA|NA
CASSQEYDRTSSYNPPLHF
TGTGCCAGCAGCCAAGAATACGACAGAACCTCCTCCTATAATCCACCCCTCCACTTT
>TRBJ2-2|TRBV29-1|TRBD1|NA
CSVGARGQLTGELFF
TGCAGCGTTGGAGCTAGGGGACAGTTAACCGGGGAGCTGTTTTTT
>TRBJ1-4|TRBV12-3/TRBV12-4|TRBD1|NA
CASARDSINEKLFF
TGTGCCAGCGCCCGGGACAGCATTAATGAAAAACTGTTTTTT